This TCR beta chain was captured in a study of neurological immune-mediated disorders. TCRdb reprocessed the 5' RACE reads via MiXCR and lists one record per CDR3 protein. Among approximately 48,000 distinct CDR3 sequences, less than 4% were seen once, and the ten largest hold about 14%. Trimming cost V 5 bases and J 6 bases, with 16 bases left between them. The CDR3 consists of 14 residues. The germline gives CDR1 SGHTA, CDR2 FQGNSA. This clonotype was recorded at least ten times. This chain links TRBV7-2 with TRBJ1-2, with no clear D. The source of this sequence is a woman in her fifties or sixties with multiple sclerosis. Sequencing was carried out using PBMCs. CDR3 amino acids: CASSPDETDNGYTF. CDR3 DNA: TGTGCCAGCAGCCCGGATGAGACTGACAATGGCTACACCTTC.